This TCR beta chain was sequenced for a study of T cells in Graves' hyperthyroidism and ophthalmopathy. Study observations and caveats: Researchers found most expanded thyroid clonotypes above 0.001 in blood as well.

Patients between 18 and 65 years old had hyperthyroidism, newly diagnosed and lasting under 2 months. Remarks on this clonotype: Its antigen is not known.

Amplified TCR beta CDR3 regions came from RNA transcripts. HTBI primers were the set used in a first-round RT-PCR of the TCR CDR3. TCRdb itself ran the multiplex PCR reads through MiXCR, one entry per CDR3 protein. The sample records approximately 25,000 distinct CDR3 sequences, approximately 45% being singletons. This TCR was sampled from a woman aged 25 to 39 with Graves' hyperthyroidism. The sample was blood.

For the CDR3, the DNA is TGTGCCATCAGTGAACAGGGGAGGTCAAACGAAGCTTTCTTT. It specifies CAISEQGRSNEAFF. J is TRBJ1-1 and V is TRBV10-3; 7 bases match TRBD1. J was trimmed by 8 bases and V by 3 bases; bases with no gene match: 9. The CDR3 consists of 14 residues. CDR1 is ENHRY, CDR2 SYGVKD, per germline.